This TCR beta chain was identified in a study of shared clonotypes between healthy human individuals. Study-level findings and limits: As a rule, naive subsets had a larger estimated richness than memory subsets. Sequencing depth was a factor that was expected to affect clonotype sharing among donors. Non-shared clonotypes displayed generation probabilities falling below those of clonotypes present in all four donors.

Regarding this clone: The antigen is undetermined.

The method was immunoSEQ multiplex PCR; TCRdb's version includes in-frame clones alone and lacks a portion of them. The top ten hold over 0.12% of the sample, which has roughly 2.6 million clones, more than 90% seen once. The specimen sequenced was naive CD4+ T cells sorted from blood. Subset meaning: CD45RA+ positively selected. The sequence was collected from a man younger than 35 in good health.

CDR3 coding DNA: TGTGCCAGCAGTGAATTCCGGGCAGGCGAGCTGAACACTGAAGCTTTCTTT. This gives the protein CASSEFRAGELNTEAFF. The chain links TRBV2 to TRBJ1-1, with D uncertain. The V end was cut by 2 bases, the J end by 0 bases, with 16 bases between. The germline V gene encodes CDR1 SNHLY and CDR2 FYNNEI. The CDR3 length is 17 residues.